This is a list of T cell receptor beta chains from one sample in a study of cytomegalovirus exposure and HLA in healthy donors. The protocol was immunoSEQ multiplex PCR, while the TCRdb copy is restricted to in-frame clones and leaves out a portion. The sample includes 30,000 to 50,000 clones, almost 70% seen only once; the top ten take roughly 4%. Sequenced input: PBMCs. The receptors were gathered from a man aged 40-49 years in good health and CMV-seronegative. Each CDR3 is given with its conserved first and last residue. The order of the fields is clone size, V gene, J gene, D gene, CDR3 DNA, CDR3 protein. D genes are given only for firm matches. Rows may omit the clone size; those that give it use once, few, many or a size class.

NA	TRBV14	TRBJ2-7	NA	TGTGCCAGCAGCCAAGGGAGACAGGCCCTTTCCTACGAGCAGTACTTC	CASSQGRQALSYEQYF
few	TRBV28	TRBJ1-6	NA	TGTGCCAGCAGTTCCTCCCGAGGTTTTAATTCACCCCTCCACTTT	CASSSSRGFNSPLHF
once	TRBV11-3	TRBJ1-1	NA	TGTGCCAGCAGCGCGGGGGAAGGCACTGAAGCTTTCTTT	CASSAGEGTEAFF
NA	TRBV7-3	TRBJ2-1	NA	TGTGCCAGCAGCTTAAGTAGTTACAATGAGCAGTTCTTC	CASSLSSYNEQFF
few	TRBV7-9	TRBJ2-4	NA	TGTGCCAGCTCCCAGGTAGCCAAAAACATTCAGTACTTC	CASSQVAKNIQYF
NA	TRBV2	TRBJ2-5	NA	TGTGCCCGCCAAGCAGAGACCCAGTACTTC	CARQAETQYF
few	TRBV4-3	TRBJ1-1	NA	TGCGCCAGCAGTGCTGAAGTAGGACATCTGAACACTGAAGCTTTCTTT	CASSAEVGHLNTEAFF
NA	TRBV6-5	TRBJ1-4	NA	TGTGCCAGCAGCCTCGGGTGGTCTAATGAAAAACTGTTTTTT	CASSLGWSNEKLFF
NA	TRBV7-2	TRBJ1-2	TRBD1	TGTGCCAGCAGCTTAACAGGGGCTCCCCCTATGGCTAACTATGGCTACACCTTC	CASSLTGAPPMANYGYTF
NA	TRBV9	TRBJ1-2	TRBD1	TGTGCCAGCAGCGTAGTAACGGTCCCAGGGGGCGACGATGGCTACACCTTC	CASSVVTVPGGDDGYTF
NA	TRBV7-2	TRBJ1-2	TRBD1	TGTGCCAGCAGCTCGTCTCGACAGGGAGAAGGCTATGGCTACACCTTC	CASSSSRQGEGYGYTF
few	TRBV6-6	TRBJ1-4	TRBD1	TGTGCCAGCAGTTCAGGACAGGGGCGGTGGGAAAAACTGTTTTTT	CASSSGQGRWEKLFF
few	TRBV30	TRBJ2-5	TRBD2	TGTGCCTGGAGTCCGGGACTAGCGATGGAGACCCAGTACTTC	CAWSPGLAMETQYF
NA	TRBV7-9	TRBJ2-1	TRBD2	TGTGCCAGCAGCTGGAATTCTCAGCGGGGGGGGTACAATGAGCAGTTCTTC	CASSWNSQRGGYNEQFF
NA	TRBV20-1	TRBJ2-7	NA	TGCAGTGCTAGAGATACGCGGGAGCAGTACTTC	CSARDTREQYF
NA	TRBV4-2	TRBJ2-3	TRBD2	TGTGCCAGCAGCCAAGATAGGGCGGGGGGGCCAACAGATACGCAGTATTTT	CASSQDRAGGPTDTQYF
NA	TRBV6-5	TRBJ2-5	NA	TGTGCCAGCAGTTACGGAGGGGGGGGGCGTCGTTCCCAGTACTTC	CASSYGGGGRRSQYF
NA	TRBV7-6	TRBJ1-2	NA	TGTGCCAGCAGCTTAGATTCCGGGACATACCGGGCCTATGGCTACACCTTC	CASSLDSGTYRAYGYTF
NA	TRBV29-1	TRBJ1-2	NA	TGCAGCGTGGATCCGGAGGGCAAGGGAGTCGGTGGCTACACCTTC	CSVDPEGKGVGGYTF
once	TRBV4-2	TRBJ2-2	NA	TGTGCCAGCAGCCAAGTCCCCCGGGACACCGGGGAGCTGTTTTTT	CASSQVPRDTGELFF
once	TRBV19	TRBJ1-3	NA	TGTGCCAGCACGACAATATCTGGAAACACCATATATTTT	CASTTISGNTIYF
NA	TRBV7-8	TRBJ2-7	NA	TGTGCCAGCAGCTCGGGGGGCCCCTACGAGCAGTACTTC	CASSSGGPYEQYF
NA	TRBV4-1	TRBJ1-4	TRBD1	TGCGCCAGCAGCGGGACAGTGGGAGAAAAACTGTTTTTT	CASSGTVGEKLFF
NA	TRBV4-1	TRBJ2-3	TRBD2	TGCGCCAGCAGCCAAGAATTCCTAGCGGGGATCGCAGATACGCAGTATTTT	CASSQEFLAGIADTQYF
NA	TRBV11-2	TRBJ2-2	NA	TGTGCCAGCAGCTTAGTCCGGAACACCGGGGAGCTGTTTTTT	CASSLVRNTGELFF
NA	TRBV7-6	TRBJ1-4	NA	TGTGCCAGCAGCTTACCAGGTGAAAAACTGTTTTTT	CASSLPGEKLFF
few	TRBV6-1	TRBJ1-3	NA	TGTGCCAGCAGTTCAGGGGACTCTGGAAACACCATATATTTT	CASSSGDSGNTIYF
NA	TRBV2	TRBJ1-2	NA	TGTGCCAGCAGTGAATCTTCGGCCAGGCCACGCTATGGCTACACCTTC	CASSESSARPRYGYTF
NA	TRBV7-2	TRBJ1-2	NA	TGTGCCAGCAGCTTAAGGACAGTCAACTATGGCTACACCTTC	CASSLRTVNYGYTF
NA	TRBV5-1	TRBJ1-3	NA	TGCGCCAGCAGCTTAGAGGGACACGCCACCTCTGGAAACACCATATATTTT	CASSLEGHATSGNTIYF
NA	TRBV7-9	TRBJ1-4	NA	TGTGCCAGCAGCTTGCTGGACAGTGGAGAAAAACTGTTTTTT	CASSLLDSGEKLFF
NA	TRBV6-6	TRBJ2-1	NA	TGTGCCAGCAGTTACGCGGGACAGAGCGATGAGCAGTTCTTC	CASSYAGQSDEQFF
few	TRBV4-3	TRBJ2-3	TRBD2	TGCGCCAGCAGCAAAGGGGCCCTAGCGGGAACAATCACAGATACGCAGTATTTT	CASSKGALAGTITDTQYF
NA	TRBV6-1	TRBJ2-4	TRBD2	TGTGCCAGCAGTGAAGCAATGGCGGGGGGGCGGGTCGGAGCCAAAAACATTCAGTACTTC	CASSEAMAGGRVGAKNIQYF
NA	TRBV27	TRBJ1-1	NA	TGTGCCAGCAGTTCCAACCCGACGGGTACTGAAGCTTTCTTT	CASSSNPTGTEAFF
NA	TRBV7-2	TRBJ2-7	TRBD2	TGTGCCAGCAGCTCTACTGGTAGCGGGGGGTACGAGCAGTACTTC	CASSSTGSGGYEQYF
NA	TRBV29-1	TRBJ2-3	TRBD1	TGCAGCGCCACGACAGGGGGGTCTAGCACAGATACGCAGTATTTT	CSATTGGSSTDTQYF
once	TRBV7-9	TRBJ2-7	NA	TGTGCCAGCAGCTTAATAGGGGGATACGAGCAGTACTTC	CASSLIGGYEQYF
once	TRBV2	TRBJ2-7	TRBD1	TGTGCCAGCAGGACGGACAGGGGGGTCGCCTACGAGCAGTACTTC	CASRTDRGVAYEQYF
few	TRBV6-5	TRBJ1-1	NA	TGTGCCAGCAGTTGGCAGGGAAGTTCGGGCACTGAAGCTTTCTTT	CASSWQGSSGTEAFF
medium-sized	TRBV4-1	TRBJ2-5	TRBD2	TGCGCCAGCAGCCAAGATCGATTCCGGACTAGCGGGGCCCAAGAGGAGACCCAGTACTTC	CASSQDRFRTSGAQEETQYF
NA	TRBV6-1	TRBJ1-5	NA	TGTGCCAGCAGTGAACCCTATGGGGAGCAGCCCCAGCATTTT	CASSEPYGEQPQHF